The source of this T cell receptor (beta chain) is a study of T cell repertoires in cytomegalovirus infection. Germline V gene lookup returns CDR1 DFQATT and CDR2 SNEGSKA (reference sequence). Between the trimmed V and J ends, which lost 3 bases and 4 bases, there was a span of 9 bases. The CDR3 is made up of 12 amino acids. For this clonotype: Its antigen is as yet unknown.

TCRdb re-called the reads with MiXCR, one entry per CDR3 protein. The table records around 340,000 distinct CDR3 sequences, roughly 28% of them present only once. This specimen consisted of cultured PBMCs, obtained from culture after CMV antigen stimulation. This receptor was taken from a human donor in good health (CMV status not recorded). Some clones in this sample may be carry-over from other donors' samples. The V and J genes are TRBV20-1 and TRBJ1-2, with D possibly matching TRBD1 (5 bases). The CDR3 loop reads CSASSGIYGYTF. DNA for the CDR3: TGCAGTGCTAGCTCAGGGATCTATGGCTACACCTTC.